This TCR beta chain came from a study of cytomegalovirus exposure and HLA in healthy donors. Notes on the study in general: TCR beta chains numbering about 160 were designated cytomegalovirus-associated.

Primers included in the PCR were 60 Vbeta and 13 Jbeta primers. Produced via immunoSEQ multiplex PCR; TCRdb's table is partial and in-frame only. Counted here are about 100,000 clones, about four fifths occurring once; the ten biggest clones make up more than 5%. Trimming cost V 1 base and J 4 bases; bases outside gene matches: 5. Germline assignment: CDR1 SGHRS and CDR2 YFSETQ. This CDR3 is built from 15 residues. This clone was found once. The target antigen is unknown. Other DNA sequences in the same sample also yield this CDR3. The specimen sequenced was PBMCs. The clonotype comes from a man in his forties or fifties in good health and CMV-seropositive. The chain couples TRBV5-1 to TRBJ2-5; 9 nucleotides align to TRBD1. The CDR3 region is CASSLWGQGRETQYF. For the CDR3, the DNA is TGCGCCAGCAGCTTGTGGGGACAGGGTAGAGAGACCCAGTACTTC.